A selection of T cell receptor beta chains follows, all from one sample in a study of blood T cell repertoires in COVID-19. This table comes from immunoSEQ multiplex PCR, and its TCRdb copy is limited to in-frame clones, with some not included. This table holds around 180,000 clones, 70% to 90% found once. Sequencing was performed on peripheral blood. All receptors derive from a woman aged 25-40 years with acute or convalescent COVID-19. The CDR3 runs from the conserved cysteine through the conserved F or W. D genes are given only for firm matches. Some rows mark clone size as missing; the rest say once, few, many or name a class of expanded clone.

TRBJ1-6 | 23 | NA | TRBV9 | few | TGTGCCAGCAGCGTAGTTTTATTGACCGTTCAGGGTTCCATCGAGTCCTATAATTCACCCCTCCACTTT | CASSVVLLTVQGSIESYNSPLHF
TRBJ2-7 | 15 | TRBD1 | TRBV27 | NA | TGTGCCAGCAGTTTAATCAACAGGGGGGCCTACGAGCAGTACTTC | CASSLINRGAYEQYF
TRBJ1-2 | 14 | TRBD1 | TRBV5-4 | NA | TGTGCCAGCAGCTTGGCGGGACAGATCTATGGCTACACCTTC | CASSLAGQIYGYTF
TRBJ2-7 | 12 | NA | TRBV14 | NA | TGTGCCAGCAGCCCCGGAGGTTACGAGCAGTACTTC | CASSPGGYEQYF
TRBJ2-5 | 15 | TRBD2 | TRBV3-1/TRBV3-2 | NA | TGTGCCAGCAGCCAAGGCGGGACTAGGGGAGAGACCCAGTACTTC | CASSQGGTRGETQYF
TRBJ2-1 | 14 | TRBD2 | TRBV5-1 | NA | TGCGCCAGCAGCCCGGGGGGCTCCTACAATGAGCAGTTCTTC | CASSPGGSYNEQFF
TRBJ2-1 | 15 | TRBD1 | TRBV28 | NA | TGTGCCAGCAGGACGACAGGGGGCTCCTACAATGAGCAGTTCTTC | CASRTTGGSYNEQFF
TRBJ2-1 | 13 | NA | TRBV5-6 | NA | TGTGCCAGCAGCGGGAGCTCCTACAATGAGCAGTTCTTC | CASSGSSYNEQFF
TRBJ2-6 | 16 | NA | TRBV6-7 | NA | TGTGCCAGCAGTGTGACTTGCCGGGGTGGGGCCAACGTCCTGACTTTC | CASSVTCRGGANVLTF
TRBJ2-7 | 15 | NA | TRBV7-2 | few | TGTGCCAGCAGCTTAGTATCCACGGGAGTCTGGGAGCAGTACTTC | CASSLVSTGVWEQYF
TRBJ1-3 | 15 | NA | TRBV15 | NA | TGTGCCACCAGCAGAGACAGAGGGTCTGGAAACACCATATATTTT | CATSRDRGSGNTIYF
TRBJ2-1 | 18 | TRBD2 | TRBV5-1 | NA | TGCGCCAGTCAACCGGGACTAGCGGGAGTGGCGTCCTACAATGAGCAGTTCTTC | CASQPGLAGVASYNEQFF
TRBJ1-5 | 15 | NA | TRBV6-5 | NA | TGTGCCAGCATACGGACAGTTAATAGCAATCAGCCCCAGCATTTT | CASIRTVNSNQPQHF
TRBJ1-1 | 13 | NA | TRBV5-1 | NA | TGCGCCAGCAGCTACGGACGGGAAACTGAAGCTTTCTTT | CASSYGRETEAFF
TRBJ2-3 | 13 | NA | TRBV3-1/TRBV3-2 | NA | TGTGCCAGTTGGAGCTCTAGCACAGATACGCAGTATTTT | CASWSSSTDTQYF
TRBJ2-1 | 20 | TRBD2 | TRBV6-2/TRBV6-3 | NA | TGTGCCAGCAGTTCTCTGACTAGCGGGAAAAGGTTTAGCTCCTACAATGAGCAGTTCTTC | CASSSLTSGKRFSSYNEQFF
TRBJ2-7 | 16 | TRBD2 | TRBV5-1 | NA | TGCGCCAGCAGCCCAGACCCGACCGGGACTACGAGCGAGCAGTACTTC | CASSPDPTGTTSEQYF
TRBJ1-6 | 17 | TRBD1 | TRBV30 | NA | TGTGCCTGGAGGGGCGACAGGGGGCATTCCTATAATTCACCCCTCCACTTT | CAWRGDRGHSYNSPLHF
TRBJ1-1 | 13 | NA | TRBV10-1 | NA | TGCGCCAGCAGTGAGTCGCTATACACTGAAGCTTTCTTT | CASSESLYTEAFF
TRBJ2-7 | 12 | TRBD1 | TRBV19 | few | TGTGCCACCAGGGACAGGGCATCCGAGCAGTACTTC | CATRDRASEQYF
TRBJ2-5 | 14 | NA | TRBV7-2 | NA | TGTGCCAGCAGCGTACGTAGCGGCGGGGAGACCCAGTACTTC | CASSVRSGGETQYF
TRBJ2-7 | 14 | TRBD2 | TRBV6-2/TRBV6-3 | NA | TGTGCCAGCAGTTACGGCGGGGGGGGCTACGAGCAGTACTTC | CASSYGGGGYEQYF
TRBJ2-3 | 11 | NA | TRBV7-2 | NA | TGTGCCAGCAGACTCACAGATACGCAGTATTTT | CASRLTDTQYF
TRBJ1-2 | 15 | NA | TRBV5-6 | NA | TGTGCCAGCAGCACAAGGACTACTCTTAACTATGGTTACACCTTC | CASSTRTTLNYGYTF
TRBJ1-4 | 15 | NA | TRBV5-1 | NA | TGCGCCAGCAGCTTGGCCGGGGGGCCGGCGGAAAAACTGTTTTTT | CASSLAGGPAEKLFF
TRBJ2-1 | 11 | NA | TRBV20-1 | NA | TGCAAGGCCGGGATTTACAATGAGCAGTTCTTC | CKAGIYNEQFF
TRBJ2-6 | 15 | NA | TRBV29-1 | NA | TGCAGCGCCTCCTTTGGGGCGCACGGGGCCAACGTCCTGACTTTC | CSASFGAHGANVLTF
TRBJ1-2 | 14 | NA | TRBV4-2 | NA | TGTGCCAGCAGCCCTGGCGGCACTAACTATGGCTACACCTTC | CASSPGGTNYGYTF
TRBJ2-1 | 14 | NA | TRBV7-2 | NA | TGTGCCAGCAGCTCTAGGGGCGTCTACAATGAGCAGTTCTTC | CASSSRGVYNEQFF
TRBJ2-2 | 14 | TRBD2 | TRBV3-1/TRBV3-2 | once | TGTGCCAGCAGCCGAGCGGGAGCGAACGGGGAGCTGTTTTTT | CASSRAGANGELFF
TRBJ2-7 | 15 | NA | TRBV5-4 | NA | TGTGCCAGCAGCTTAGAGTTGGGGGCCCAATACGAGCAGTACTTC | CASSLELGAQYEQYF
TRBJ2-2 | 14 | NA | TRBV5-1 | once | TGCGCCAGCAGGGAGGACTCCGCCGCCGGGGAGCTGTTTTTT | CASREDSAAGELFF
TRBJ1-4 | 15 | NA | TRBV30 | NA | TGTGCCTGGAGTGTTGTTAGTGCAACTAATGAAAAACTGTTTTTT | CAWSVVSATNEKLFF
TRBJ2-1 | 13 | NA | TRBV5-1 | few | TGCGCCAGCAGCCCAGCGACAGTTGATGAGCAGTTCTTC | CASSPATVDEQFF
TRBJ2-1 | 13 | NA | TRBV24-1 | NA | TGTGCCACCAGTGATGAGGGCTTGAATGAGCAGTTCTTC | CATSDEGLNEQFF
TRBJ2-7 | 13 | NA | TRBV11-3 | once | TGTGCCAGCAGCTTAGAGGGGGGAAGCGAGCAGTACTTC | CASSLEGGSEQYF
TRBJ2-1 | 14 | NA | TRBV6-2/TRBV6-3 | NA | TGTGCCAGCAGTTACGAGGTGGGACAATATGAGCAGTTCTTC | CASSYEVGQYEQFF
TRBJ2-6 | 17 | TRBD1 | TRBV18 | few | TGTGCCAGCTCACCAAGAGGGGGCGCCTCTGGGGCCAACGTCCTGACTTTC | CASSPRGGASGANVLTF
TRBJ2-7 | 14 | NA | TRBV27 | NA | TGTGCCAGCAGTTTCAGGGATTCCCTACGCGAGCAGTACTTC | CASSFRDSLREQYF
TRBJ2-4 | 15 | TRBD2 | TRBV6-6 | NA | TGTGCCAGCATGCCTAGCGGGTTAGCCAAAAACATTCAGTACTTC | CASMPSGLAKNIQYF
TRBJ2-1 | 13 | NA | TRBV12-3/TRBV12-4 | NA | NA | CASSTSSRGEQFF
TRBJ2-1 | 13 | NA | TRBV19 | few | TGTGCCAGTAGTATTGGGGGCTTGGGTGAGCAGTTCTTC | CASSIGGLGEQFF
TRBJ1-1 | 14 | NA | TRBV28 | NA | TGTGCCAGCAGTTTAGCGCGTCGTGAAACTGAAGCTTTCTTT | CASSLARRETEAFF
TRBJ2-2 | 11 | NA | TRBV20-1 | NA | TGCAGTATCTCGGGAGTCGGGGAGCTGTTTTTT | CSISGVGELFF
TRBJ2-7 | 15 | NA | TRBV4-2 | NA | TGTGCCAGCAGCCAAGATTGGAAGGGGCCCTACGAGCAGTACTTC | CASSQDWKGPYEQYF
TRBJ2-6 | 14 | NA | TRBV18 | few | TGTGCCAGCTCACCGGCCTCTGGGGCCAACGTCCTGACTTTC | CASSPASGANVLTF
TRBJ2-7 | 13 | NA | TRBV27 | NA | TGTGCCAGCGCCGGCGGGACAGCACACGAGCAGTACTTC | CASAGGTAHEQYF
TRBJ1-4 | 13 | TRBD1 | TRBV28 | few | TGTGCCAGCAGTTCGGGACAGATCAGAAAACTGTTTTTT | CASSSGQIRKLFF
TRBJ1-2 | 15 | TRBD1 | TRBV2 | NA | TGTGCCAGCAGGACAGGGGGAGCTTCTAACTATGGCTACACCTTC | CASRTGGASNYGYTF
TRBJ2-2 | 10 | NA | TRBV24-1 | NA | TGTGCCTACCGACAGGGGGAGCTGTTTTTT | CAYRQGELFF
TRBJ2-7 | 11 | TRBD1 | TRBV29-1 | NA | TGCAGCCCCGGACAGGGGTACGAGCAGTACTTC | CSPGQGYEQYF
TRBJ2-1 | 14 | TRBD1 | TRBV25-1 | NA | TGTGCCAGCTCAAGACAGGGAGACTACAATGAGCAGTTCTTC | CASSRQGDYNEQFF
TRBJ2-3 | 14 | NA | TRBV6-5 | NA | TGTGCCAGCAGTTCGCCCGGGACACAGGGTACGCAGTATTTT | CASSSPGTQGTQYF
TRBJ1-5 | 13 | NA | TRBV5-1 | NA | TGCGCCAGCAGCTTGGACGGGTTTTCGCCCCAGCATTTT | CASSLDGFSPQHF
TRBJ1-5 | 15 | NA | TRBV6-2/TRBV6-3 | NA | TGTGCCAGCAGCGCCTTCGGGTTCGGATATCAGCCCCAGCATTTT | CASSAFGFGYQPQHF
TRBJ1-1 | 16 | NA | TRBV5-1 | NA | TGCGCCAGCAGCTTGGGTGCGGGCTCCCTACTCGGTGAAGCTTTCTTT | CASSLGAGSLLGEAFF
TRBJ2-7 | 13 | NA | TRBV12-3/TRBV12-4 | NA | TGTGCCAGCAGCCGCGGGGCCTCCTACGAGCAGTACTTC | CASSRGASYEQYF
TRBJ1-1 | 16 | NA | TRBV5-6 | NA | TGTGCCAGCAGCCCCAATTCAGGGTTCTGGGGCACTGAAGCTTTCTTT | CASSPNSGFWGTEAFF
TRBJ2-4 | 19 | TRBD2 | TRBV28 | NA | TGTGCCAGCAAAATTAGCGGGACTCCCTATGGGCAAGCCAAAAACATTCAGTACTTC | CASKISGTPYGQAKNIQYF
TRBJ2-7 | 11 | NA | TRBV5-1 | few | TGCGCCAGCAGCTTGGAAGTGGAGTTAACGTTC | CASSLEVELTF